What follows is one T cell receptor beta chain and its context. The data were taken from a study of CD8 T cell repertoires and HIV-1 epitope variants. About the study: The baseline condition was 1M T cells left uncultured.

On the immunoSEQ platform, TCR beta CDR3s were sequenced at survey depth. TCRdb's table, derived via immunoSEQ multiplex PCR, lists solely in-frame clones and lacks some. The data hold tens of thousands of clones, with just under 75% observed a single time. The TCR originated in a male donor with HIV. Sample: uncultured baseline CD8+ T cells from peripheral blood mononuclear cells (PBMCs).

CDR3 sequence reads: CASSQAYRDVYNEQFF. CDR3 bases: TGCGCCAGCAGCCAAGCCTACAGGGATGTATACAATGAGCAGTTCTTC. The rearrangement uses TRBV4-3 and TRBJ2-1, with a weak D call TRBD1 (6 bases). Looked up from germline, CDR1 is LGHNA and CDR2 is YSLEER. The length of the CDR3 is 16 residues. The V end lost 1 base, the J end lost 4 bases, and 14 bases lay between the germline ends.